This is a list of T cell receptor beta chains from one sample in a study of CD8 T cells in ankylosing spondylitis. TCRdb passed the 5' RACE reads through MiXCR, listing each CDR3 protein once. The sample has fewer than 500,000 distinct CDR3 sequences; 25% to 30% are singletons. Sequencing input: blood, either unsorted or a sorted T cell fraction (not recorded which). These receptors all stem from a male donor with ankylosing spondylitis. CDR3s include the opening cysteine and the closing phenylalanine or tryptophan. The D gene is left open where the match is weak. The listing skips clone size in some rows; elsewhere it reads once, few, many or a size class.

CDR3,DNA,D,V,size,J
CASSLEGPGLNTGELFF,TGTGCCAGCAGTTTAGAGGGACCGGGACTGAACACCGGGGAGCTGTTTTTT,NA,TRBV28,NA,TRBJ2-2
CASSSGQRYQPQHF,TGTGCCAGTTCCTCGGGACAGCGCTACCAGCCCCAGCATTTT,TRBD1,TRBV2,few,TRBJ1-5
CASSQVSGWNTEAFF,TGTGCCAGCAGCCAAGTTAGCGGGTGGAACACTGAAGCTTTCTTT,NA,TRBV3-1,few,TRBJ1-1
CSASGLRQEQYF,TGCAGTGCTAGCGGTCTCCGCCAAGAGCAGTACTTC,NA,TRBV20-1,NA,TRBJ2-7
CAISEGDNKETQYF,TGTGCCATCAGTGAAGGCGACAATAAGGAGACCCAGTACTTC,NA,TRBV10-3,few,TRBJ2-5
CASSQDGTRNNSPLHF,TGTGCCAGCAGCCAAGATGGGACACGAAATAATTCACCCCTCCACTTT,NA,TRBV3-1,NA,TRBJ1-6
CSARDEGRGNTEAFF,TGCAGTGCTAGAGACGAGGGCAGGGGGAACACTGAAGCTTTCTTT,NA,TRBV20-1,few,TRBJ1-1
CAIIKGECSSYNSPLHF,TGTGCCATCATCAAAGGGGAGTGTAGCTCCTATAATTCACCCCTCCACTTT,NA,TRBV10-3,NA,TRBJ1-6
CASSLVSDIGQYF,TGTGCCAGCAGCTTAGTTTCCGATATAGGGCAGTACTTC,NA,TRBV7-2,few,TRBJ2-7
CASSSRDLDKIHEQFF,TGCGCCAGCAGCTCCAGGGACTTAGACAAAATCCATGAGCAGTTCTTC,NA,TRBV5-1,NA,TRBJ2-1
CASSLLSREQYF,TGTGCCAGCAGTCTACTATCTCGGGAGCAGTACTTC,NA,TRBV2,NA,TRBJ2-7
CASSLVQREATDTQYF,TGCGCCAGCAGCTTGGTCCAGCGGGAGGCCACAGATACGCAGTATTTT,TRBD2,TRBV5-1,few,TRBJ2-3
CASNGLNIGELFF,TGTGCCAGCAACGGACTGAATATCGGGGAGCTGTTTTTT,NA,TRBV2,NA,TRBJ2-2
CSVESIPGLSEQFF,TGCAGCGTTGAATCGATACCAGGCCTCAGTGAGCAGTTCTTC,NA,TRBV29-1,NA,TRBJ2-1
CASRPGHQPQHF,TGTGCCAGCAGACCCGGACATCAGCCCCAGCATTTT,NA,TRBV12-3/TRBV12-4,NA,TRBJ1-5
CSAPRTGSTDTQYF,TGCAGTGCCCCTAGGACAGGGAGCACAGATACGCAGTATTTT,TRBD1,TRBV20-1,few,TRBJ2-3
CSARVGQRDSPLHF,TGCAGTGCTAGGGTGGGACAGAGGGATTCACCCCTCCACTTT,TRBD1,TRBV20-1,NA,TRBJ1-6
CASSPRLADTQYF,TGTGCCAGCAGCCCCAGGTTGGCAGATACGCAGTATTTT,NA,TRBV11-2,few,TRBJ2-3
CASSSMTGGDNEQFF,TGTGCCAGCAGCTCCATGACAGGGGGAGACAATGAGCAGTTCTTC,TRBD1,TRBV7-2,few,TRBJ2-1
CASSAQGPAGGLYEQYF,TGTGCCAGCAGTGCCCAAGGTCCGGCGGGAGGGTTATACGAGCAGTACTTC,TRBD2,TRBV25-1,NA,TRBJ2-7
CSAEPGLAKETQYF,TGCAGTGCTGAACCGGGACTAGCAAAAGAGACCCAGTACTTC,TRBD2,TRBV20-1,NA,TRBJ2-5
CARSEYNGYTF,TGTGCCAGAAGTGAATACAATGGCTACACCTTC,NA,TRBV25-1,few,TRBJ1-2
CASSLGASGTSNF,TGTGCCAGCAGTCTGGGGGCGTCCGGGACTAGTAACTTC,TRBD2,TRBV3-1,once,TRBJ2-7
CASSPLVQGTYNEQFF,TGTGCCAGCAGTCCCCTGGTGCAGGGGACCTACAATGAGCAGTTCTTC,NA,TRBV27,few,TRBJ2-1
CASSLTVIGDTIYF,TGTGCCAGCAGCTTGACGGTCATCGGGGACACCATATATTTT,NA,TRBV6-1,NA,TRBJ1-3
CASRGGDYGYTF,TGTGCCAGCAGGGGGGGGGACTATGGCTACACCTTC,NA,TRBV7-2,NA,TRBJ1-2
CASSRGLAGHGTQYF,TGCGCCAGCAGCCGTGGACTAGCGGGACATGGTACGCAGTATTTT,TRBD2,TRBV4-1,many,TRBJ2-3
CASSAGQAEETQYF,TGTGCCAGCAGCGCGGGACAGGCAGAAGAGACCCAGTACTTC,TRBD1,TRBV14,few,TRBJ2-5
CASSFELAGVNTDTQYF,TGTGCCAGCAGCTTCGAACTAGCGGGAGTAAACACAGATACGCAGTATTTT,TRBD2,TRBV11-2,NA,TRBJ2-3
CASSLGYRGDTQYF,TGCGCCAGCAGCTTAGGTTACAGGGGAGATACGCAGTATTTT,TRBD1,TRBV5-1,few,TRBJ2-3
CASTETGTTYEQYF,TGTGCCAGCACCGAGACAGGGACTACCTACGAGCAGTACTTC,NA,TRBV3-1,NA,TRBJ2-7
CASSYLATDTQYF,TGCGCCAGCAGCTATCTGGCGACAGATACGCAGTATTTT,NA,TRBV5-1,NA,TRBJ2-3
CATSVDTYNEQFF,TGTGCCACCAGCGTCGACACATACAATGAGCAGTTCTTC,NA,TRBV15,NA,TRBJ2-1
CASSPPPAFMNTEAFF,TGTGCCAGCAGTCCGCCGCCTGCCTTCATGAACACTGAAGCTTTCTTT,NA,TRBV27,NA,TRBJ1-1
CASSSSGTGAYGYTF,TGCGCCAGCAGCAGTTCCGGGACAGGGGCCTATGGCTACACCTTC,TRBD1,TRBV5-1,NA,TRBJ1-2
CASSLGGLDTDTQYF,TGTGCCAGCAGTTTAGGGGGACTAGACACAGATACGCAGTATTTT,TRBD2,TRBV12-3/TRBV12-4,few,TRBJ2-3
CASSQALNRDYSPLHF,TGTGCCAGCAGCCAAGCTCTGAACAGGGACTATTCACCCCTCCACTTT,NA,TRBV3-1,NA,TRBJ1-6
CASSSPAGSWTGELFF,TGTGCCAGCAGTTCCCCAGCGGGTTCCTGGACCGGGGAGCTGTTTTTT,NA,TRBV12-3/TRBV12-4,many,TRBJ2-2
CASSYRFSGSNGLGETQYF,TGTGCCAGCAGTTACCGTTTTAGCGGGAGTAACGGCCTCGGGGAGACCCAGTACTTC,TRBD2,TRBV6-5,NA,TRBJ2-5
CSASPAGIYGYTF,TGCAGTGCTAGCCCGGCTGGGATTTATGGCTACACCTTC,NA,TRBV20-1,NA,TRBJ1-2
CATSRAPGDEQFF,TGTGCCACCAGCAGAGCCCCTGGGGATGAGCAGTTCTTC,NA,TRBV15,few,TRBJ2-1
CASSGGRITEAFF,TGTGCCAGCTCCGGGGGGAGAATAACTGAAGCTTTCTTT,NA,TRBV18,NA,TRBJ1-1